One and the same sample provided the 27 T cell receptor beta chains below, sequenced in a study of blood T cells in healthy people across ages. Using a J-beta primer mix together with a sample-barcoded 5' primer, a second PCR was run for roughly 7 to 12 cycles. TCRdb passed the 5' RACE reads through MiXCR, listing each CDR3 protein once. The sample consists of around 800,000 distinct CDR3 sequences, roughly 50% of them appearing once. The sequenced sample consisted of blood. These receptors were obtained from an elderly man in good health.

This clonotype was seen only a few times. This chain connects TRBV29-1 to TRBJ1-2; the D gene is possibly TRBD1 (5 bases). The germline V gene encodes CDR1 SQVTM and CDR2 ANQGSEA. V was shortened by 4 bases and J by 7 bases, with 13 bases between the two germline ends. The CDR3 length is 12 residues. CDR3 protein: CSVGPDRGGYTF. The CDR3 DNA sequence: TGCAGCGTTGGGCCTGACAGAGGTGGCTACACCTTC.

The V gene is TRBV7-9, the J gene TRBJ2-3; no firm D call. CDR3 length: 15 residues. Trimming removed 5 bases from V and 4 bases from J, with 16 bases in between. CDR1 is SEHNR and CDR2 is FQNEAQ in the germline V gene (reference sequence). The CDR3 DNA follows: TGTGCCAGCAGCCAACCCAGTAATCAGGCAGATACGCAGTATTTT. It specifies CASSQPSNQADTQYF. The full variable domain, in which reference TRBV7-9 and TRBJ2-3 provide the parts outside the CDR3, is DTGVSQNPRHKITKRGQNVTFRCDPISEHNRLYWYRQTLGQGPEFLTYFQNEAQLEKSRLLSDRFSAERPKGSFSTLEIQRTEQGDSAMYLCASSQPSNQADTQYFGPGTRLTVL.

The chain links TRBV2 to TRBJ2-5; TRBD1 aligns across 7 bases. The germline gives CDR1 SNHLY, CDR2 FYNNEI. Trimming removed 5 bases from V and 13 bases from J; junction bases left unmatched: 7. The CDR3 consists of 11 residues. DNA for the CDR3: TGTGCCAGCAGTTTCGGGACAGTGTGGTACTTC. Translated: CASSFGTVWYF.

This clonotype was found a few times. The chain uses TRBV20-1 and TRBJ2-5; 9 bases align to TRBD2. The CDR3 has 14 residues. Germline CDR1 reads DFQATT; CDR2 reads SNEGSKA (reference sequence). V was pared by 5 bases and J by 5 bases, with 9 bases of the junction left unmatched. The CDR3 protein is CSARLAGSGETQYF. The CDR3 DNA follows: TGCAGTGCTCGGCTAGCGGGATCGGGGGAGACCCAGTACTTC.

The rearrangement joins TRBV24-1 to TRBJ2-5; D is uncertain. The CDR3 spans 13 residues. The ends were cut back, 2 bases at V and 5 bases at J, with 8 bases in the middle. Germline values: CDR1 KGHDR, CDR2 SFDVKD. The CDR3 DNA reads TGTGCCACCAGTGATTCAGGAGTTGAGACCCAGTACTTC. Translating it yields CATSDSGVETQYF.

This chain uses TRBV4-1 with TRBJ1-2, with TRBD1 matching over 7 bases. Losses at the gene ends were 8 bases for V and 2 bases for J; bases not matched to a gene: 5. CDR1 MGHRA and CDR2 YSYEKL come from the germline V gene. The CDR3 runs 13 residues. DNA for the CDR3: TGCGCCAGCGGAAGGGACAGCAACTATGGCTACACCTTC. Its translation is CASGRDSNYGYTF.

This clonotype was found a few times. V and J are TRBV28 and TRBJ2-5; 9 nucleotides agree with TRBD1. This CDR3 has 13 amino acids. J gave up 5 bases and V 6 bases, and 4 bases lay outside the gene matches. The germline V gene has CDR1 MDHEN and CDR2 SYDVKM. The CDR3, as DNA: TGTGCCAGCAGACAGGGGGCGGTGGAGACCCAGTACTTC. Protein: CASRQGAVETQYF.

In DNA form, the CDR3 reads TGTGCCAGCAGTTTAGGAACAGGGATGGGCACTGAAGCTTTCTTT. This codes for CASSLGTGMGTEAFF. The chain links TRBV12-3 or TRBV12-4 to TRBJ1-1; weak D call: TRBD1 (6 bases). The CDR3 totals 15 residues. Trimming removed 1 base from V and 4 bases from J, with 13 bases in between.

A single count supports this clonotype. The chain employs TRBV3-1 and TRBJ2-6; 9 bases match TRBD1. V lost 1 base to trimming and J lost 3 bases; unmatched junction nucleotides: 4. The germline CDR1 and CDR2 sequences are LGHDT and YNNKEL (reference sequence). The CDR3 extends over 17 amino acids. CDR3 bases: TGTGCCAGCAGCCAAGGTACAGGGGGCTATGGGGCCAACGTCCTGACTTTC. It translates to CASSQGTGGYGANVLTF.

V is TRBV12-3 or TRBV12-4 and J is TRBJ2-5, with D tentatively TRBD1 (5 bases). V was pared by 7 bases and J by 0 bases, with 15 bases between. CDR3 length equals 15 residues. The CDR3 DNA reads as TGTGCCAGCAATTATCTGCAGGGCCACCAAGAGACCCAGTACTTC. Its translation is CASNYLQGHQETQYF.

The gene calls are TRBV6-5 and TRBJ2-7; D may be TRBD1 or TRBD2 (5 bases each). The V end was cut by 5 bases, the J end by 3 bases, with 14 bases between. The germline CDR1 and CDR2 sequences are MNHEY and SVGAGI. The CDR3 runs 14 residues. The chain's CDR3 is CASSRPGRYYEQYF. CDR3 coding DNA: TGTGCCAGCAGTAGACCGGGACGTTACTACGAGCAGTACTTC.

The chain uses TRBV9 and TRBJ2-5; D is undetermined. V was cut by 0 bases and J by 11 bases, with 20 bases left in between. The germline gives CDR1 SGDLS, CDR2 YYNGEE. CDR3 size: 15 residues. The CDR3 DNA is TGTGCCAGCAGCGTAGACCAGAGCTCCTACAATGAGCAGTACTTC. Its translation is CASSVDQSSYNEQYF.

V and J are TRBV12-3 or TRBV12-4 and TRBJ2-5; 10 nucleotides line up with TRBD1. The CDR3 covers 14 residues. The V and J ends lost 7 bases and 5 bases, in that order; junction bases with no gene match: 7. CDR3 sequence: CASNDRGQDETQYF. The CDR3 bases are TGTGCCAGCAATGACAGGGGGCAAGATGAGACCCAGTACTTC.

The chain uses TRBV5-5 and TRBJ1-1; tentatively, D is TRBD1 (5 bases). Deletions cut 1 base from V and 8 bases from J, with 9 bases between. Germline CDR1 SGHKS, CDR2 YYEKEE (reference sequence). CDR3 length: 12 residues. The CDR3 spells CASSLQTGEAFF. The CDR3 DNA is TGTGCCAGCAGCTTGCAAACAGGCGAAGCTTTCTTT.

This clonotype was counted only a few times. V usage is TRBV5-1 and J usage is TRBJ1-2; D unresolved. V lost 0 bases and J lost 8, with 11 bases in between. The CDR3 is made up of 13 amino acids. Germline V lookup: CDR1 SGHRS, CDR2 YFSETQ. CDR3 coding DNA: TGCGCCAGCAGCTTGGACAGCACCTTAGGCTACACCTTC. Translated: CASSLDSTLGYTF.

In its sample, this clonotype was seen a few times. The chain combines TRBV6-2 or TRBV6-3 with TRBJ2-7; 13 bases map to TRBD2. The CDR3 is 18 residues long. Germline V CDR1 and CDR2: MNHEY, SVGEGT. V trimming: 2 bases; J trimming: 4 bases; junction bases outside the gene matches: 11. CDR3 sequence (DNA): TGTGCCAGCAGTTACAGGGGGAGTCGGACTAGCGGGAGTTACGAGCAGTACTTC. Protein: CASSYRGSRTSGSYEQYF.

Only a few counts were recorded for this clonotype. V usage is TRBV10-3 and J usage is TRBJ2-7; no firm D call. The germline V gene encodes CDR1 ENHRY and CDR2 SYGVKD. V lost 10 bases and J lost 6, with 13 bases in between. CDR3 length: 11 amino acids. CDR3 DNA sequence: TGTGCCACCAAAGGTTCGAGCGAGCAGTACTTC. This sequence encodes CATKGSSEQYF.

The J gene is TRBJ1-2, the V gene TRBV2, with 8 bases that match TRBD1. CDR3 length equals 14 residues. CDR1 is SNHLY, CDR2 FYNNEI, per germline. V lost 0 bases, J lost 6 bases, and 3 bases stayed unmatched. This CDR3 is CASSEARQGNGYTF. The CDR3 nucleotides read TGTGCCAGCAGTGAAGCGAGACAGGGGAATGGCTACACCTTC.

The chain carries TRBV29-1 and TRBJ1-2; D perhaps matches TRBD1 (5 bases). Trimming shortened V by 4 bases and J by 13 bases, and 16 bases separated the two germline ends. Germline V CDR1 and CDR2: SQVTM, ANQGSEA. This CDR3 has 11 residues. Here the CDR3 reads CSVGGSLGGTF. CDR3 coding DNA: TGCAGCGTTGGGGGGTCTCTGGGAGGCACCTTC.

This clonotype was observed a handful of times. This chain's CDR3 is CSAGALVAGESYEQYF. As DNA, the CDR3 is TGCAGTGCTGGCGCTTTGGTAGCGGGAGAGTCCTACGAGCAGTACTTC. V usage is TRBV20-1 and J usage is TRBJ2-7; TRBD2 matches at 9 bases. The CDR3 contains 16 residues. J gave up 1 base and V 5 bases, and 12 bases lay outside the gene matches. Germline V CDR1 and CDR2: DFQATT, SNEGSKA (reference sequence).

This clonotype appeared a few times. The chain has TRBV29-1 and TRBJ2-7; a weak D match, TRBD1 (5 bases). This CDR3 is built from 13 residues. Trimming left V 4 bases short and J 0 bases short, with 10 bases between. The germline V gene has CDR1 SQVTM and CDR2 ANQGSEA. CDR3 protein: CSVAQGVSYEQYF. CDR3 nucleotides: TGCAGCGTTGCCCAAGGGGTCTCCTACGAGCAGTACTTC.

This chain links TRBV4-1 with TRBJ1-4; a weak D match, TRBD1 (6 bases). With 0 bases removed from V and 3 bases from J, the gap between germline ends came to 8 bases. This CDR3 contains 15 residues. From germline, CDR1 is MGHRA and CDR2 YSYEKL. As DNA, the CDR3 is TGCGCCAGCAGCCAAGAAGGGGGATCTAATGAAAAACTGTTTTTT. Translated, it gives CASSQEGGSNEKLFF.

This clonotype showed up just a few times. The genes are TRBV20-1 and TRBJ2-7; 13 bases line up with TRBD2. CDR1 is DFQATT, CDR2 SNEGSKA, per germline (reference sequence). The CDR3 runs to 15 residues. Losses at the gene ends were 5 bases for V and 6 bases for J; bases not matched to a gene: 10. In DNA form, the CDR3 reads TGCAGTGCTGCAACTAGCGGGAGGGGCGGGTCCGAGCAGTACTTC. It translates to CSAATSGRGGSEQYF.

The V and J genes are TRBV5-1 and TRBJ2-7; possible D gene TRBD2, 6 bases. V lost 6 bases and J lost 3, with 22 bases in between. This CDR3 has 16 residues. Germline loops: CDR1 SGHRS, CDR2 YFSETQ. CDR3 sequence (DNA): TGCGCCAGCACTCCCTTTGGGCTAGCGACGGACTACGAGCAGTACTTC. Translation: CASTPFGLATDYEQYF.

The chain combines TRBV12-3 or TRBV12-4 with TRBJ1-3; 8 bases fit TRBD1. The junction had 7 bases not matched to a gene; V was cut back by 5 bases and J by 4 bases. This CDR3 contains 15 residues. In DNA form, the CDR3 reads TGTGCCAGCAGTACACAGGGGGGTCTAGGAAACACCATATATTTT. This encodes CASSTQGGLGNTIYF.

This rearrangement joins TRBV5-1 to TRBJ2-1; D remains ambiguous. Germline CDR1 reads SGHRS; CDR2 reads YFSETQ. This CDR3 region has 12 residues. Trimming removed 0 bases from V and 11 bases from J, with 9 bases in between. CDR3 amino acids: CASSLAQGQQFF. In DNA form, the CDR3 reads TGCGCCAGCAGCTTGGCCCAAGGCCAGCAGTTCTTC. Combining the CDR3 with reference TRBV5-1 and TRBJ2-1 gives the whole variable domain KAGVTQTPRYLIKTRGQQVTLSCSPISGHRSVSWYQQTPGQGLQFLFEYFSETQRNKGNFPGRFSGRQFSNSRSEMNVSTLELGDSALYLCASSLAQGQQFFGPGTRLTVL.

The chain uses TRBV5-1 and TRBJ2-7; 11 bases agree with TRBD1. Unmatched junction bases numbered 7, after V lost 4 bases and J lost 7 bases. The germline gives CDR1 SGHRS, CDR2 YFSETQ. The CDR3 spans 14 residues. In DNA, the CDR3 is TGCGCCAGCAGCCGGGACAGGGGGACCGGGGAGCAGTACTTC. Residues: CASSRDRGTGEQYF.